A single sample is the source of the 25 T cell receptor beta chains below, sequenced in a study of shared clonotypes between healthy human individuals. Using immunoSEQ multiplex PCR, the repertoire was profiled, and TCRdb retains in-frame clones only, with some absent. The repertoire holds about 1,900,000 clones, with over 85% as singletons. CD45RO negativity and positive selection for CCR7 defined naive CD8 cells, a population that excluded terminally differentiated effector memory CD45RA+ cells. The sequenced sample consisted of naive CD8+ T cells sorted from blood. The receptor set was obtained from a man aged 18 to 35 in good health.

The CDR3 here is CASSYARDKYYEQYF. The CDR3 DNA is TGTGCCAGCAGTTACGCCCGGGACAAGTACTACGAGCAGTACTTC. The chain carries TRBV6-5 and TRBJ2-7; weak D call: TRBD1 (6 bases). Looked up from germline, CDR1 is MNHEY and CDR2 is SVGAGI. Trimming shortened V by 2 bases and J by 3 bases, and 14 bases separated the two germline ends. The CDR3 has 15 residues.

V and J are TRBV6-6 and TRBJ2-5; perhaps TRBD1 as D (6 bases). Trimming stripped 6 bases from V and 4 bases from J, with 15 bases between. The CDR3 runs 14 residues. Looked up from germline, CDR1 is MNHNY and CDR2 is SVGAGI (reference sequence). The CDR3 DNA is TGTGCCAGCAGCCTGGACAGTGCTGGAGAGACCCAGTACTTC. Translating gives CASSLDSAGETQYF.

The chain carries TRBV7-6 and TRBJ2-7; no firm D call. Germline-derived CDR1 and CDR2 are SGHVS and FNYEAQ. CDR3 length equals 13 residues. V was trimmed by 8 bases and J by 0 bases, leaving 11 bases between them. The CDR3 here is CASSHGYSYEQYF. CDR3 sequence (DNA): TGTGCCAGCTCCCACGGGTACTCCTACGAGCAGTACTTC.

This sequence joins TRBV4-1 and TRBJ2-1; 9 bases agree with TRBD1. Germline V gene lookup returns CDR1 MGHRA and CDR2 YSYEKL. CDR3 size: 15 residues. J was trimmed by 3 bases and V by 3 bases; bases with no gene match: 3. The CDR3 reads CASSHSTGGYNEQFF. The CDR3 DNA sequence: TGCGCCAGCAGCCACTCGACAGGGGGCTACAATGAGCAGTTCTTC.

This chain connects TRBV5-4 to TRBJ2-7, with 7 bases identical to TRBD1. Germline V gives CDR1 SGHNT, CDR2 YYREEE (reference sequence). This CDR3 has 14 residues. V dropped 3 bases and J dropped 3; count of bases not matched to a gene: 6. CDR3 residues: CASSYWDSVYEQYF. The CDR3, as DNA: TGTGCCAGCAGCTACTGGGACAGCGTCTACGAGCAGTACTTC.

The chain is built from TRBV13 and TRBJ1-4; D gene uncertain. Trimming left V 5 bases short and J 13 bases short, with 14 bases between. Germline V CDR1 and CDR2: PRHDT, FYEKMQ (reference sequence). This CDR3 has 12 amino acids. The CDR3 coding sequence is TGTGCCAGCAGCACTGTCGGGGTAGGACTGTTTTTT. Translation: CASSTVGVGLFF.

This clone has a single count. This sample includes further DNA sequences coding for the same CDR3. The genes are TRBV7-3 and TRBJ2-5, with TRBD2 as a possible D gene (5 bases). The CDR3 has 15 residues. Germline CDR1 is SGHTA and CDR2 is FQGTGA. V gave up 2 bases and J gave up 1 base, with 11 bases separating them. The CDR3 nucleotides are TGTGCCAGCAGCTTATTCGCCGGGGTCCAAGAGACCCAGTACTTC. It specifies CASSLFAGVQETQYF.

The chain joins TRBV4-1 to TRBJ2-7, with 8 bases lining up with TRBD1. This CDR3 has 14 residues. Germline loops: CDR1 MGHRA, CDR2 YSYEKL. The junction had 4 bases not matched to a gene; V was cut back by 1 base and J by 5 bases. DNA for the CDR3: TGCGCCAGCAGCCAAGTAGGACAGGGCCACGAGCAGTACTTC. Amino acid sequence: CASSQVGQGHEQYF.

As for this clone: This specimen includes other DNA sequences encoding the same CDR3. The chain is built from TRBV19 and TRBJ2-7; unclear D gene. V was clipped by 0 bases and J by 2 bases, with 5 bases between them. The CDR3 consists of 13 residues. The germline CDR1 and CDR2 sequences are LNHDA and SQIVND (reference sequence). The CDR3 coding sequence is TGTGCCAGTAGTATAGATGGTGCCTACGAGCAGTACTTC. Encoded protein: CASSIDGAYEQYF.

J is TRBJ1-5 and V is TRBV5-6, with TRBD1 matching 7 bases. J gave up 4 bases and V 0 bases, and 4 bases lay outside the gene matches. Germline lookup yields CDR1 SGHDT and CDR2 YYEEEE. The CDR3 is 15 residues long. The CDR3 loop reads CASSLAPGQNQPQHF. The DNA of the CDR3 is TGTGCCAGCAGCTTGGCCCCGGGACAGAATCAGCCCCAGCATTTT.

The chain is built from TRBV19 and TRBJ1-2; D remains ambiguous. V was clipped by 6 bases and J by 2 bases, with 19 bases between them. This CDR3 contains 16 residues. Germline values: CDR1 LNHDA, CDR2 SQIVND (reference sequence). The CDR3 DNA reads as TGTGCCAGTAGCCCCTGGGAGGACGACTCAAACTATGGCTACACCTTC. Translating gives CASSPWEDDSNYGYTF.

This chain connects TRBV30 to TRBJ2-7; no firm D call. Germline CDR1 and CDR2: GTSNPN and SVGIG (reference sequence). V shed 2 bases and J shed 3 bases, with 8 bases lying between them. This CDR3 has 12 residues. The CDR3 bases are TGTGCCTGGAGTCCCCACCTCTACGAGCAGTACTTC. As protein: CAWSPHLYEQYF.

The gene calls are TRBV5-4 and TRBJ1-1; 11 bases line up with TRBD1. The CDR3 covers 14 residues. CDR1 and CDR2 from the germline V gene are SGHNT and YYREEE (reference sequence). V trimming: 5 bases; J trimming: 7 bases; junction bases outside the gene matches: 7. CDR3: CASRPDRGPDEAFF. The DNA for the CDR3 is TGTGCCAGCAGACCGGACAGGGGGCCGGATGAAGCTTTCTTT.

This chain links TRBV6-5 with TRBJ1-5; D gene uncertain. V lost 10 bases to trimming and J lost 7 bases, with 17 bases between them. The CDR3 length is 13 residues. CDR1 is MNHEY, CDR2 SVGAGI, per germline. For the CDR3, the DNA is TGTGCCACCTTCGCGGGGTTTGGCCAGCCCCAGCATTTT. Protein product: CATFAGFGQPQHF.

This chain links TRBV7-8 with TRBJ1-1; 9 positions agree with TRBD1. CDR1 and CDR2 (germline): SGHVS, FQNEAQ. Germline trimming cut 1 base from V and 7 bases from J; bases unmatched to any gene: 1. There are 13 residues in the CDR3. CDR3 amino acids: CASSLGTGVEAFF. As DNA, the CDR3 is TGTGCCAGCAGCTTAGGGACAGGGGTTGAAGCTTTCTTT. The full variable domain, its missing parts supplied by reference TRBV7-8 and TRBJ1-1, is GAGVSQSPRYKVAKRGQDVALRCDPISGHVSLFWYQQALGQGPEFLTYFQNEAQLDKSGLPSDRFFAERPEGSVSTLKIQRTQQEDSAVYLCASSLGTGVEAFFGQGTRLTVV.

Note on this clone: The same CDR3 is also encoded by other DNA sequences in this sample. The genes are TRBV2 and TRBJ2-7; the match to TRBD1 covers 11 bases. V lost 7 bases, J lost 4 bases, and 3 bases stayed unmatched. CDR3 size: 13 residues. The germline V gene has CDR1 SNHLY and CDR2 FYNNEI. The CDR3 protein is CASTGQGAYEQYF. The CDR3 DNA sequence: TGTGCCAGCACCGGACAGGGGGCTTACGAGCAGTACTTC.

V and J are TRBV6-5 and TRBJ2-2; D gene ambiguous. Germline V gives CDR1 MNHEY, CDR2 SVGAGI. CDR3 length equals 13 residues. V lost 4 bases, J lost 2 bases, and 5 bases lay in between. The CDR3 here is CASSSHNTGELFF. CDR3 coding DNA: TGTGCCAGCAGTTCTCATAACACCGGGGAGCTGTTTTTT.

The chain recombines TRBV6-5 with TRBJ2-2; D gene unclear. Trimming stripped 2 bases from V and 4 bases from J, with 5 bases between. Germline-derived CDR1 and CDR2 are MNHEY and SVGAGI. The length of the CDR3 is 13 residues. CDR3 in DNA: TGTGCCAGCAGTTACCTCGTCACCGGGGAGCTGTTTTTT. Translation: CASSYLVTGELFF.

This chain connects TRBV19 to TRBJ2-1, with 9 bases lining up with TRBD2. The CDR3 is 15 amino acids. From germline, CDR1 is LNHDA and CDR2 SQIVND (reference sequence). J was trimmed by 6 bases and V by 6 bases; bases with no gene match: 9. The CDR3 region is CASRLSTSGPNEQFF. Here the CDR3 DNA reads TGTGCCAGTAGGCTATCGACTAGCGGACCCAATGAGCAGTTCTTC.

Here the CDR3 reads CASNVGRGTEAFF. CDR3 in DNA: TGTGCCAGCAATGTGGGCAGGGGCACTGAAGCTTTCTTT. V and J are TRBV6-6 and TRBJ1-1, with TRBD1 as a possible D gene (6 bases). There are 13 residues in the CDR3. V was cut by 7 bases and J by 4 bases, with 13 bases left in between. The V gene's germline CDR1 is MNHNY and CDR2 SVGAGI (reference sequence).

The CDR3 DNA is TGTGCCAGCAGCTTCGGGCAAGGTTCCCCGGAGCAGTACTTC. This encodes CASSFGQGSPEQYF. The chain combines TRBV5-5 with TRBJ2-7; D gene uncertain. Trimming took 2 bases from V and 7 from J, leaving 16 bases between them. CDR3 size: 14 residues. Germline loops: CDR1 SGHKS, CDR2 YYEKEE (reference sequence).

The chain combines TRBV5-1 with TRBJ2-3; TRBD2 is a possible D gene (5 bases). V was pared by 1 base and J by 0 bases, with 9 bases between. Germline V gene data show CDR1 as SGHRS and CDR2 as YFSETQ. CDR3 length: 15 amino acids. This CDR3 reads CASSLSRTSTDTQYF. As DNA, the CDR3 is TGCGCCAGCAGCTTGAGTCGGACTAGCACAGATACGCAGTATTTT. Filled out from reference TRBV5-1 and TRBJ2-3, the complete variable domain reads KAGVTQTPRYLIKTRGQQVTLSCSPISGHRSVSWYQQTPGQGLQFLFEYFSETQRNKGNFPGRFSGRQFSNSRSEMNVSTLELGDSALYLCASSLSRTSTDTQYFGPGTRLTVL.

This rearrangement joins TRBV6-1 to TRBJ1-5, with a weak D call TRBD1 (6 bases). The germline CDR1 and CDR2 sequences are MNHNS and SASEGT. Trimming removed 4 bases from V and 0 bases from J, with 10 bases in between. CDR3 length: 15 residues. CDR3 in DNA: TGTGCCAGCAGTGGGGACACTTATAGCAATCAGCCCCAGCATTTT. The encoded protein is CASSGDTYSNQPQHF.

V gene TRBV10-1 combines with J gene TRBJ2-7; a weak D match, TRBD1 (6 bases). The CDR3 length is 13 residues. The V and J ends lost 6 bases and 5 bases respectively, with 14 bases between them. CDR1 and CDR2 from the germline V gene are WNHNN and SYGVQD (reference sequence). The CDR3, as DNA: TGCGCCAGCAGGTCAGGGGATTTCGACGAGCAGTACTTC. Translating it yields CASRSGDFDEQYF.

V usage is TRBV9 and J usage is TRBJ1-1; D remains unclear. The CDR3 is made up of 13 amino acids. V was trimmed by 4 bases and J by 1 base, leaving 8 bases between them. CDR1 and CDR2 (germline): SGDLS, YYNGEE. CDR3 residues: CASSPTENTEAFF. The CDR3 DNA reads TGTGCCAGCAGCCCCACAGAGAACACTGAAGCTTTCTTT.